These 10 T cell receptor beta chains came from one sample sequenced in a study of blood T cell repertoires in COVID-19. Produced via immunoSEQ multiplex PCR; TCRdb's table is partial and in-frame only. The table has about 190,000 clones, around 82% seen once; the top ten hold about 5%. The sample taken for sequencing was PBMCs or T cells enriched from blood (not recorded which). The receptors originated from a woman aged 55 to 70 with acute COVID-19.

The genes are TRBV7-7 and TRBJ2-1, with D possibly TRBD2 on 5 matching bases. V lost 5 bases to trimming and J lost 2 bases, with 13 bases between them. This CDR3 spans 15 amino acids. Looked up from germline, CDR1 is SSHAT and CDR2 is FNYEAQ (reference sequence). CDR3 DNA sequence: TGTGCCAGCAGCCCAAACCCCGGGACCTACAATGAGCAGTTCTTC. Encoded protein: CASSPNPGTYNEQFF.

The chain employs TRBV5-5 and TRBJ1-2, with TRBD1 identical over 11 bases. CDR3 length: 14 residues. From germline, CDR1 is SGHKS and CDR2 YYEKEE (reference sequence). The J segment lost 6 bases and the V segment lost 4 bases, leaving 5 bases of the junction unmatched. The CDR3 loop reads CASSRGQGADGYTF. CDR3 DNA: TGTGCCAGCAGCCGTGGACAGGGGGCGGATGGCTACACCTTC.

The V and J genes are TRBV5-1 and TRBJ2-2; possible D gene TRBD2, 5 bases. Per the germline V gene, CDR1 is SGHRS and CDR2 is YFSETQ. Trimming removed 3 bases from V and 8 bases from J, with 20 bases in between. The CDR3 is 16 amino acids. CDR3: CASSSGLGSYGGELFF. The CDR3 region has the DNA TGCGCCAGCAGCTCTGGACTGGGATCGTACGGTGGGGAGCTGTTTTTT.

This chain joins TRBV4-2 and TRBJ2-1, with 8 bases aligning to TRBD1. CDR1 is LGHNA and CDR2 is YNFKEQ in the germline V gene. The CDR3 is 16 amino acids. J lost 4 bases, V lost 0 bases, and 5 bases had no gene match. CDR3: CASSQDPDRGYNEQFF. CDR3 DNA sequence: TGTGCCAGCAGCCAAGATCCCGACAGGGGTTACAATGAGCAGTTCTTC.

This chain uses TRBV20-1 with TRBJ2-1; 9 bases are a match to TRBD2. The CDR3 loop spans 14 amino acids. Germline assignment: CDR1 DFQATT and CDR2 SNEGSKA (reference sequence). After removal of 3 bases from V and 5 bases from J, the junction contained 5 bases not matched to a gene. CDR3 nucleotide sequence: TGCAGTGCTAGTTGGGCGGGGGGGCACAATGAGCAGTTCTTC. Amino acid sequence: CSASWAGGHNEQFF.

The J gene is TRBJ2-2, the V gene TRBV9; D is uncertain. The CDR3 has 14 residues. V was clipped by 5 bases and J by 0 bases, with 8 bases between them. Germline values: CDR1 SGDLS, CDR2 YYNGEE. CDR3 coding DNA: TGTGCCAGCAGGAGCGACCCGAACACCGGGGAGCTGTTTTTT. It codes for CASRSDPNTGELFF. The full variable domain, its missing parts supplied by reference TRBV9 and TRBJ2-2, is DSGVTQTPKHLITATGQRVTLRCSPRSGDLSVYWYQQSLDQGLQFLIQYYNGEERAKGNILERFSAQQFPDLHSELNLSSLELGDSALYFCASRSDPNTGELFFGEGSRLTVL.

The CDR3, as DNA: TGTGCCACCAGTGATTTTTTCCTAGCGGGGGGGCATCAGTTCTTC. As protein: CATSDFFLAGGHQFF. The chain links TRBV24-1 to TRBJ2-1; 12 bases map to TRBD2. V was pared by 1 base and J by 13 bases, with 7 bases of the junction left unmatched. CDR1 and CDR2 (germline): KGHDR, SFDVKD. The CDR3 is 15 residues long.

The gene calls are TRBV28 and TRBJ1-4; D is unresolved. CDR1 MDHEN and CDR2 SYDVKM come from the germline V gene. This CDR3 is built from 14 residues. Trimming removed 8 bases at V and 3 bases at J, with 13 bases between. The CDR3 nucleotides read TGTGCCAGCCGGGATAGGGTCTCTAATGAAAAACTGTTTTTT. Translation: CASRDRVSNEKLFF.

The chain combines TRBV6-2 or TRBV6-3 with TRBJ1-4; 7 nucleotides match TRBD1. Germline V gene lookup returns CDR1 MNHEY and CDR2 SVGEGT. V shed 5 bases, J shed 6 bases, and the junction held 9 bases outside the gene matches. The CDR3 is 15 amino acids. The CDR3 sequence is CASSPRQGGHEKLFF. In nucleotides, the CDR3 is TGTGCCAGCAGTCCGCGACAGGGAGGCCATGAAAAACTGTTTTTT.

The chain has TRBV19 and TRBJ2-2; TRBD1 might be the D (6 bases). V lost 9 bases and J lost 1, with 15 bases in between. CDR3 length equals 15 residues. CDR1 LNHDA and CDR2 SQIVND come from the germline V gene (reference sequence). For the CDR3, the DNA is TGTGCCAGCTTTCCGGGACACAGGAACACCGGGGAGCTGTTTTTT. Translating gives CASFPGHRNTGELFF.